Listed below are T cell receptor beta chains from one sample, sequenced in a study of T cell repertoires in cytomegalovirus infection. These receptors have no known antigen. TCRdb reprocessed the reads with MiXCR, giving one entry per CDR3 protein. The sample yields about 83,000 distinct CDR3 sequences, approximately 24% seen once. The input for sequencing was CD8+ T cells from cultured PBMCs, taken from culture after CMV antigen stimulation. These receptor sequences come from a human donor in good health (CMV status not recorded). Some clones in this sample may be carry-over from other donors' samples. Each CDR3 is given with its conserved first and last residue. D genes are given only for firm matches. Clone size is not always given. Where it is, it says once, few, many or a class for expanded clones.

cdr3_length: 14; clone_size: many; v_call: TRBV20-1; j_call: TRBJ1-3; d_call: NA; cdr3_nt: TGCAGTGCTGGGGGAGGTGGCTCTGGAAACACCATATATTTT; cdr3_aa: CSAGGGGSGNTIYF
cdr3_length: 17; clone_size: few; v_call: TRBV7-9; j_call: TRBJ2-2; d_call: NA; cdr3_nt: TGTGCCAGCAGCGTAAACGACGGTCGAACGAACACCGGGGAGCTGTTTTTT; cdr3_aa: CASSVNDGRTNTGELFF
cdr3_length: 13; clone_size: NA; v_call: TRBV12-3/TRBV12-4; j_call: TRBJ1-4; d_call: NA; cdr3_nt: TGTGCCAGCAAGAACCCCGGGAATGAAAAACTGTTTTTT; cdr3_aa: CASKNPGNEKLFF
cdr3_length: 15; clone_size: NA; v_call: TRBV7-6; j_call: TRBJ2-5; d_call: NA; cdr3_nt: TGTGCTAGCAGCTTAGTTCCGGGGAGCGGGGAGACCCAGTACTTC; cdr3_aa: CASSLVPGSGETQYF
cdr3_length: 16; clone_size: NA; v_call: TRBV20-1; j_call: TRBJ2-1; d_call: TRBD2; cdr3_nt: TGCAGTGCTAGAGATCGACTAGCGGGGGGGTTGGATGAGCAGTTCTTC; cdr3_aa: CSARDRLAGGLDEQFF
cdr3_length: 15; clone_size: NA; v_call: TRBV9; j_call: TRBJ2-7; d_call: NA; cdr3_nt: TGTGCCAGCAGCGTATCACAGGCCAGCTCCTACGAGCAGTACTTC; cdr3_aa: CASSVSQASSYEQYF
cdr3_length: 15; clone_size: few; v_call: TRBV19; j_call: TRBJ2-1; d_call: TRBD1; cdr3_nt: TGTGCCAGTAGTCTCCGGGACAGCCTATACAATGAGCAGTTCTTC; cdr3_aa: CASSLRDSLYNEQFF
cdr3_length: 15; clone_size: few; v_call: TRBV24-1; j_call: TRBJ2-1; d_call: TRBD1; cdr3_nt: TGTGCCACCAGCCTCGGGACAGGAGCATGGAATGAGCAGTTCTTC; cdr3_aa: CATSLGTGAWNEQFF
cdr3_length: 14; clone_size: NA; v_call: TRBV12-3/TRBV12-4; j_call: TRBJ2-2; d_call: TRBD1; cdr3_nt: TGTGCCAGCAGTTGGGGGACAGGGGCCGGGGAGCTGTTTTTT; cdr3_aa: CASSWGTGAGELFF
cdr3_length: 15; clone_size: NA; v_call: TRBV27; j_call: TRBJ2-1; d_call: NA; cdr3_nt: TGTGCCAGCAGTATCTTAGGGGGAACCTACAATGAGCAGTTCTTC; cdr3_aa: CASSILGGTYNEQFF
cdr3_length: 14; clone_size: NA; v_call: TRBV18; j_call: TRBJ2-2; d_call: NA; cdr3_nt: TGTGCCAGCTCACCACGAGGGACAACCGGGGAGCTGTTTTTT; cdr3_aa: CASSPRGTTGELFF
cdr3_length: 19; clone_size: few; v_call: TRBV5-4; j_call: TRBJ2-1; d_call: NA; cdr3_nt: TGTGCCAGCAGCGATCCGACAGGGGGCGAGGGTAGCGGGAGCGATGAGCAGTTCTTC; cdr3_aa: CASSDPTGGEGSGSDEQFF
cdr3_length: 19; clone_size: many; v_call: TRBV7-2; j_call: TRBJ2-7; d_call: TRBD2; cdr3_nt: TGTGCCAGCAGCTTTCCGGGACTAGCGGGAGGGCCTTGGGTGGACGAGCAGTACTTC; cdr3_aa: CASSFPGLAGGPWVDEQYF
cdr3_length: 16; clone_size: NA; v_call: TRBV5-6; j_call: TRBJ2-5; d_call: TRBD1; cdr3_nt: TGTGCCAGCAGCCGCCTGACAGGGAGAGTCCAAGAGACCCAGTACTTC; cdr3_aa: CASSRLTGRVQETQYF
cdr3_length: 16; clone_size: NA; v_call: TRBV15; j_call: TRBJ1-3; d_call: NA; cdr3_nt: TGTGCCACCAGCAGAGAGCGGGGAAGTTCCGGAAACACCATATATTTT; cdr3_aa: CATSRERGSSGNTIYF
cdr3_length: 13; clone_size: NA; v_call: TRBV27; j_call: TRBJ1-3; d_call: NA; cdr3_nt: TGTGCCAGCAGTTTAGCCTCTGGAAACACCATATATTTT; cdr3_aa: CASSLASGNTIYF
cdr3_length: 14; clone_size: NA; v_call: TRBV10-3; j_call: TRBJ2-1; d_call: TRBD2; cdr3_nt: TGTGCCACCCTAGAATCCGGGACTAGCAATGAGCAGTTCTTC; cdr3_aa: CATLESGTSNEQFF
cdr3_length: 15; clone_size: NA; v_call: TRBV5-8; j_call: TRBJ2-1; d_call: TRBD1; cdr3_nt: TGTGCCAGCAGCTTTATGGGACAGGGCATTAATGAGCAGTTCTTC; cdr3_aa: CASSFMGQGINEQFF
cdr3_length: 15; clone_size: NA; v_call: TRBV7-9; j_call: TRBJ2-5; d_call: TRBD2; cdr3_nt: TGTGCCAGCAGCTTACTAGCGGGATCTCAAGAGACCCAGTACTTC; cdr3_aa: CASSLLAGSQETQYF
cdr3_length: 14; clone_size: many; v_call: TRBV29-1; j_call: TRBJ2-3; d_call: NA; cdr3_nt: TGCAGCGAACGAACAGGAACTAGCACAGATACGCAGTATTTT; cdr3_aa: CSERTGTSTDTQYF
cdr3_length: 14; clone_size: NA; v_call: TRBV19; j_call: TRBJ2-2; d_call: NA; cdr3_nt: TGTGCCAGTAGTATAGTCCACAGGTCCGGGGAGCTGTTTTTT; cdr3_aa: CASSIVHRSGELFF
cdr3_length: 13; clone_size: few; v_call: TRBV19; j_call: TRBJ1-1; d_call: NA; cdr3_nt: TGTGCCAGTATCGGGGCCATGAACACTGAAGCTTTCTTT; cdr3_aa: CASIGAMNTEAFF
cdr3_length: 14; clone_size: NA; v_call: TRBV28; j_call: TRBJ1-5; d_call: NA; cdr3_nt: TGTGCCAGCAGTTTATTGTCAGGGGTCGGGCCCCAGCATTTT; cdr3_aa: CASSLLSGVGPQHF
cdr3_length: 14; clone_size: many; v_call: TRBV7-2; j_call: TRBJ2-7; d_call: TRBD1; cdr3_nt: TGTGCCAGCAGCTTCAGGGGACAGCTCTACGAGCAGTACTTC; cdr3_aa: CASSFRGQLYEQYF
cdr3_length: 16; clone_size: NA; v_call: TRBV19; j_call: TRBJ2-5; d_call: NA; cdr3_nt: TGTGCCAGTAGTCCTTACCAGGGGGGGACTCAACCGACCCAGTACTTC; cdr3_aa: CASSPYQGGTQPTQYF
cdr3_length: 15; clone_size: many; v_call: TRBV7-8; j_call: TRBJ2-2; d_call: TRBD2; cdr3_nt: TGTGCCAGCAGCCTCGGGACTAGCAACACCGGGGAGCTGTTTTTT; cdr3_aa: CASSLGTSNTGELFF
cdr3_length: 15; clone_size: many; v_call: TRBV12-3/TRBV12-4; j_call: TRBJ1-4; d_call: TRBD1; cdr3_nt: TGTGCCAGCAGTCCCCAGGGGGAGTATAATGAAAAACTGTTTTTT; cdr3_aa: CASSPQGEYNEKLFF
cdr3_length: 15; clone_size: many; v_call: TRBV6-2/TRBV6-3; j_call: TRBJ1-5; d_call: TRBD1; cdr3_nt: TGTGCCAGCAGTTGGACAGGGAACAGCAATCAGCCCCAGCATTTT; cdr3_aa: CASSWTGNSNQPQHF
cdr3_length: 13; clone_size: few; v_call: TRBV19; j_call: TRBJ2-2; d_call: NA; cdr3_nt: TGTGCCGCTGAAGGGGGGAACACCGGGGAGCTGTTTTTT; cdr3_aa: CAAEGGNTGELFF
cdr3_length: 14; clone_size: NA; v_call: TRBV6-2/TRBV6-3; j_call: TRBJ1-1; d_call: NA; cdr3_nt: TGTGCCAGCAGCCCCCTTCGGGGGGCAACTGAAGCTTTCTTT; cdr3_aa: CASSPLRGATEAFF
cdr3_length: 16; clone_size: NA; v_call: TRBV24-1; j_call: TRBJ2-1; d_call: TRBD2; cdr3_nt: TGTGCCACCAGTGAAACCGGGGGGGGGGCCTACAATGAGCAGTTCTTC; cdr3_aa: CATSETGGGAYNEQFF
cdr3_length: 11; clone_size: few; v_call: TRBV12-3/TRBV12-4; j_call: TRBJ2-1; d_call: NA; cdr3_nt: TGTGCCAGCAGTTTAACTAGTAACAAGTTCTTC; cdr3_aa: CASSLTSNKFF
cdr3_length: 15; clone_size: few; v_call: TRBV6-5; j_call: TRBJ1-5; d_call: NA; cdr3_nt: TGTGCCAGCAGTCCCCGACGGACTAGCAATCAGCCCCAGCATTTT; cdr3_aa: CASSPRRTSNQPQHF
cdr3_length: 15; clone_size: many; v_call: TRBV7-6; j_call: TRBJ2-2; d_call: NA; cdr3_nt: TGTGCCAGCAGCTTAGTCATCGGGGCAGCCGAGGAGCTGTTTTTT; cdr3_aa: CASSLVIGAAEELFF
cdr3_length: 16; clone_size: once; v_call: TRBV20-1; j_call: TRBJ2-7; d_call: NA; cdr3_nt: TGCAGTGCTAGAGATCATGTATCTGGGAACGCCTACGAGCAGTACTTC; cdr3_aa: CSARDHVSGNAYEQYF
cdr3_length: 13; clone_size: NA; v_call: TRBV24-1; j_call: TRBJ1-2; d_call: NA; cdr3_nt: TGTGCCACCAGTGCAGACAGAAACTATGGCTACACCTTC; cdr3_aa: CATSADRNYGYTF
cdr3_length: 14; clone_size: once; v_call: TRBV18; j_call: TRBJ2-7; d_call: TRBD1; cdr3_nt: TGTGCCAGCTCAACGGGACAGGGGTCCTACGAGCAGTACTTC; cdr3_aa: CASSTGQGSYEQYF
cdr3_length: 15; clone_size: NA; v_call: TRBV7-9; j_call: TRBJ2-1; d_call: TRBD2; cdr3_nt: TGTGCCAGCAGCTTAAACGGGGGGGAGAACAATGAGCAGTTCTTC; cdr3_aa: CASSLNGGENNEQFF
cdr3_length: 14; clone_size: few; v_call: TRBV6-2/TRBV6-3; j_call: TRBJ1-1; d_call: NA; cdr3_nt: TGTGCCAGCAGTTACTCGGGGGGAATCGGGGAAGCTTTCTTT; cdr3_aa: CASSYSGGIGEAFF
cdr3_length: 16; clone_size: NA; v_call: TRBV27; j_call: TRBJ2-7; d_call: TRBD2; cdr3_nt: TGTGCCAGCAGCCCTCCACCGGGGGGTCTCGGGAACGAGCAGTACTTC; cdr3_aa: CASSPPPGGLGNEQYF
cdr3_length: 15; clone_size: few; v_call: TRBV6-2/TRBV6-3; j_call: TRBJ2-2; d_call: NA; cdr3_nt: TGTGCCAGCGCTCTTTATCTGAGGGCCACCGGGGAGCTGTTTTTT; cdr3_aa: CASALYLRATGELFF
cdr3_length: 11; clone_size: NA; v_call: TRBV27; j_call: TRBJ2-4; d_call: NA; cdr3_nt: TGTGCCAGCAGTCCCTCGAACATTCAGTACTTC; cdr3_aa: CASSPSNIQYF